These 10 T cell receptor beta chains share one sample of origin, sequenced in a study of shared clonotypes between healthy human individuals. Only in-frame clones appear in the TCRdb table, and some are missing; sequencing was by immunoSEQ multiplex PCR. The table lists under 650,000 clones, about 96% of them singletons, with 0.06% in the top ten. The sequencing sample was made of naive CD4+ T cells sorted from blood. As for subset: CD45RA+ positively selected. These receptors all come from a woman aged 25 to 39 in good health.

This clone has just one count. The gene calls are TRBV5-1 and TRBJ2-2, with D unclear. Germline assignment: CDR1 SGHRS and CDR2 YFSETQ. V was clipped by 3 bases and J by 3 bases, with 3 bases between them. This CDR3 is 12 amino acids long. The CDR3 is CASSYDTGELFF. The CDR3 coding sequence is TGCGCCAGCAGCTACGACACCGGGGAGCTGTTTTTT.

V gene TRBV13 combines with J gene TRBJ2-6; D unclear. Trimming took off 3 bases at V and 0 bases at J, with 15 bases between the two ends. Germline CDR1 and CDR2: PRHDT and FYEKMQ (reference sequence). This CDR3 has 18 amino acids. The CDR3 loop is CASSLRLTHRSGANVLTF. The CDR3 DNA reads TGTGCCAGCAGCTTGAGACTTACCCACCGCTCTGGGGCCAACGTCCTGACTTTC.

The chain couples TRBV5-8 to TRBJ2-7, with 8 bases lining up with TRBD2. The germline V gene encodes CDR1 SGHTS and CDR2 YDEGEE. CDR3 length: 15 residues. The J segment lost 1 base and the V segment lost 4 bases, leaving 7 bases of the junction unmatched. The CDR3 is CASSRAGRGSYEQYF. CDR3 bases: TGTGCCAGCAGCAGGGCCGGGAGGGGGTCCTACGAGCAGTACTTC.

The V and J genes are TRBV10-2 and TRBJ1-5; D not certain. The length of the CDR3 is 14 residues. Trimming took 5 bases from V and 2 from J, leaving 10 bases between them. Looked up from germline, CDR1 is WSHSY and CDR2 is SAAADI. The CDR3 DNA sequence: TGCGCCAGCAGTCCCACCGTGGGCAATCAGCCCCAGCATTTT. Amino acids: CASSPTVGNQPQHF.

This sequence joins TRBV6-1 and TRBJ1-5, with TRBD1 as a possible D gene (5 bases). The CDR3 loop spans 14 amino acids. From germline, CDR1 is MNHNS and CDR2 SASEGT. The V gene lost 5 bases and the J gene lost 4 bases, with 12 bases spanning the gap. The CDR3 sequence is CASSLKTGNQPQHF. In nucleotides, the CDR3 is TGTGCCAGCAGTCTCAAAACAGGAAATCAGCCCCAGCATTTT.

The chain's CDR3 is CASSPGTEVTEAFF. The CDR3 nucleotides read TGTGCCAGCAGCCCCGGGACAGAAGTGACTGAAGCTTTCTTT. The chain is built from TRBV11-3 and TRBJ1-1; the match to TRBD1 covers 7 bases. The CDR3 spans 14 residues. The V segment lost 5 bases and the J segment 5 bases; nucleotides outside the gene matches: 8. The V gene's germline CDR1 is SGHNT and CDR2 YENEEA.

This chain uses TRBV5-1 with TRBJ1-1; tentative D call: TRBD1 (5 bases). Germline V gives CDR1 SGHRS, CDR2 YFSETQ. The CDR3 is 15 residues long. V was pared by 0 bases and J by 9 bases, with 18 bases between. CDR3 bases: TGCGCCAGCAGCTTGGAAGGGGCCGGGGCTTGGAAAGCTTTCTTT. Protein: CASSLEGAGAWKAFF. The full variable domain, its missing parts supplied by reference TRBV5-1 and TRBJ1-1, is KAGVTQTPRYLIKTRGQQVTLSCSPISGHRSVSWYQQTPGQGLQFLFEYFSETQRNKGNFPGRFSGRQFSNSRSEMNVSTLELGDSALYLCASSLEGAGAWKAFFGQGTRLTVV.

The V call is TRBV18, the J call TRBJ1-2; no definite D call. The germline gives CDR1 KGHSH, CDR2 LQKENI. V gave up 3 bases and J gave up 2 bases, with 7 bases separating them. The CDR3 extends over 13 amino acids. The DNA for the CDR3 is TGTGCCAGCTCACCTGACAACAACTATGGCTACACCTTC. Translated, it gives CASSPDNNYGYTF.

The V gene is TRBV28, the J gene TRBJ2-3; 11 bases agree with TRBD2. The CDR3 is 16 residues long. Germline V CDR1 and CDR2: MDHEN, SYDVKM. Germline trimming cut 0 bases from V and 6 bases from J; bases unmatched to any gene: 5. The CDR3 DNA sequence: TGTGCCAGCAGTTTATGGGTAGCGGGAGGGCATGATACGCAGTATTTT. This sequence encodes CASSLWVAGGHDTQYF. Based on the CDR3 plus reference TRBV28 and TRBJ2-3, the full variable domain is DVKVTQSSRYLVKRTGEKVFLECVQDMDHENMFWYRQDPGLGLRLIYFSYDVKMKEKGDIPEGYSVSREKKERFSLILESASTNQTSMYLCASSLWVAGGHDTQYFGPGTRLTVL.

This clone was recorded once. The chain couples TRBV7-2 to TRBJ2-3; 9 bases align to TRBD2. V was clipped by 7 bases and J by 2 bases; unmatched bases: 13. This CDR3 is built from 17 residues. CDR1 SGHTA and CDR2 FQGNSA come from the germline V gene. CDR3 sequence reads: CASIKDLAGLPTDTQYF. CDR3 sequence (DNA): TGTGCCAGCATTAAAGATCTAGCGGGACTACCCACAGATACGCAGTATTTT.